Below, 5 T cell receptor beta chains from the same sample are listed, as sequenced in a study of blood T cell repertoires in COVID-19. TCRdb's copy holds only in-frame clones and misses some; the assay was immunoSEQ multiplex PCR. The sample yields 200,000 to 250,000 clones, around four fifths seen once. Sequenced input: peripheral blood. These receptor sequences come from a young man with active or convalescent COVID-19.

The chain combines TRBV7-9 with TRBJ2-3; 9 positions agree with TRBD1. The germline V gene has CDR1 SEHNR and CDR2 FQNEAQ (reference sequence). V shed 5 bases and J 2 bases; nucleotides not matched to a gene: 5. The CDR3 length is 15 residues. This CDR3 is CASSGGQGITDTQYF. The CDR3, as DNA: TGTGCCAGCAGCGGGGGACAGGGAATCACAGATACGCAGTATTTT.

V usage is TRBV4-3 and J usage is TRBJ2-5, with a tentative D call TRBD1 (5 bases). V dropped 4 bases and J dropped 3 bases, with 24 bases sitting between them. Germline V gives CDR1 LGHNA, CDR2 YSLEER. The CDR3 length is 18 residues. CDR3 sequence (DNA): TGCGCCAGCAGCCGCGTTTTCAGTCAGGGAAATGGGGAAGAGACCCAGTACTTC. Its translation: CASSRVFSQGNGEETQYF.

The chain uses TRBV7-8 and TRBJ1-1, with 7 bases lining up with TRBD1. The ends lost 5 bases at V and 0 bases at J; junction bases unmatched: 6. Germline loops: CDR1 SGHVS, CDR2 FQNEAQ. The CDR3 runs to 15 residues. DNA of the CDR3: TGTGCCAGCAGCGACACCGGGACAGTGAACACTGAAGCTTTCTTT. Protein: CASSDTGTVNTEAFF.

This CDR3 is CASSFPGQEYNEQFF. The CDR3 DNA follows: TGTGCCAGCAGCTTTCCGGGACAGGAGTACAATGAGCAGTTCTTC. This chain connects TRBV7-9 to TRBJ2-1, with 8 bases fitting TRBD1. This CDR3 comprises 15 residues. From germline, CDR1 is SEHNR and CDR2 FQNEAQ (reference sequence). V trimming: 3 bases; J trimming: 4 bases; junction bases outside the gene matches: 5.

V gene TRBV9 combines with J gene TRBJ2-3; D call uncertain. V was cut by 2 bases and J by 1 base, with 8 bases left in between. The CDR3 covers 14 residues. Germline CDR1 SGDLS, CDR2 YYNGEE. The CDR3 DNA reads TGTGCCAGCAGCGTTTTGCAGGGCACAGATACGCAGTATTTT. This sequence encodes CASSVLQGTDTQYF.